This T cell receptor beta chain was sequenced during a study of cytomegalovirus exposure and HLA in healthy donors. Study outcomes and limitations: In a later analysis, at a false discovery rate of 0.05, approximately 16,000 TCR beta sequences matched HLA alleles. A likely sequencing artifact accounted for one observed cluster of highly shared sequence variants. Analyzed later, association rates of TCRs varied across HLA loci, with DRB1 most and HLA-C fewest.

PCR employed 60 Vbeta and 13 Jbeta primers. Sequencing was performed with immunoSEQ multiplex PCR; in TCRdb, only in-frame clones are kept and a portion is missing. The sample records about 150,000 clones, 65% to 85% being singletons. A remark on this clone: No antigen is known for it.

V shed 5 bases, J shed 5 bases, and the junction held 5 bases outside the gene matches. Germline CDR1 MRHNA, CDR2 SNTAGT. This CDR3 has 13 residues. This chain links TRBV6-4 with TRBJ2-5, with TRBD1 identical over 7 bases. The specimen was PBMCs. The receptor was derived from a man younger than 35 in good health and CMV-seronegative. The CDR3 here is CASSRQGGETQYF. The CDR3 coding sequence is TGTGCCAGCAGTAGACAGGGCGGGGAGACCCAGTACTTC.